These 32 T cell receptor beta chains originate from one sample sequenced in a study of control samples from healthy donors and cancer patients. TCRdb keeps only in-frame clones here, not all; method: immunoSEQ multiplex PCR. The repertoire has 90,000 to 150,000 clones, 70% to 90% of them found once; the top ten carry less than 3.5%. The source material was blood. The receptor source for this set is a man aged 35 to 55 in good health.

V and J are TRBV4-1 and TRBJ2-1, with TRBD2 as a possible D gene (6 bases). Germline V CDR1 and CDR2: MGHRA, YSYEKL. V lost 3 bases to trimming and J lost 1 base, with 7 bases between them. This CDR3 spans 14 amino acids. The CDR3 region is CASSHRESYNEQFF. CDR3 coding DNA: TGCGCCAGCAGCCACCGGGAGTCCTACAATGAGCAGTTCTTC.

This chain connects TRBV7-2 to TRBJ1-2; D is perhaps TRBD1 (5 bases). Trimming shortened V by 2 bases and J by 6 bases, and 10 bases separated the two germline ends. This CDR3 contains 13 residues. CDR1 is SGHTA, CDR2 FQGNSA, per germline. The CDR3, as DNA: TGTGCCAGCAGCTTACAAGGGGTCGATGGCTACACCTTC. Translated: CASSLQGVDGYTF.

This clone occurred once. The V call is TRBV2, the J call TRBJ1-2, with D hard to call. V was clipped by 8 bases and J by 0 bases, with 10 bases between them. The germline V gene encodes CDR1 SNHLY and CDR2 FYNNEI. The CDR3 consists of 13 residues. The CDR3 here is CASVWGPNYGYTF. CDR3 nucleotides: TGTGCCAGCGTATGGGGTCCTAACTATGGCTACACCTTC.

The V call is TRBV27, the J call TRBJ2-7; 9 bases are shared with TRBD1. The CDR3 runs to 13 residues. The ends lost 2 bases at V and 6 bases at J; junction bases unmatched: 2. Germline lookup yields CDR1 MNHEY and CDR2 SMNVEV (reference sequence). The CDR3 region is CASSLTGGFEQYF. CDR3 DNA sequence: TGTGCCAGCAGTTTAACAGGGGGCTTCGAGCAGTACTTC.

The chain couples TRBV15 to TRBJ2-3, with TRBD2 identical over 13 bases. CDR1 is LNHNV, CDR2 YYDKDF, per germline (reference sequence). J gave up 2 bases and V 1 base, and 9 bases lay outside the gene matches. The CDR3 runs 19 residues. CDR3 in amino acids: CATSRGLRTSGGNTDTQYF. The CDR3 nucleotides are TGTGCCACCAGCAGAGGTCTAAGGACTAGCGGGGGTAACACAGATACGCAGTATTTT.

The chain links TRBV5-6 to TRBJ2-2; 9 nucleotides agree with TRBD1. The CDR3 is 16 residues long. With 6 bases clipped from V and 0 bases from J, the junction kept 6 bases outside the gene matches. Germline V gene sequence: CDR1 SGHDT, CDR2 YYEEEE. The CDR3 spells CASKLTGGANTGELFF. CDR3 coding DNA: TGTGCCAGCAAGTTAACAGGGGGCGCGAACACCGGGGAGCTGTTTTTT.

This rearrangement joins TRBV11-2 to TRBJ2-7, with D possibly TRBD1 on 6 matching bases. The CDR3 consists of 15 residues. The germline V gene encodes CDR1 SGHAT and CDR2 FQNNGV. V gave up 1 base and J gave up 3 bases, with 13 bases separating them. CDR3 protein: CASSLGLGGFYEQYF. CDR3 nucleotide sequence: TGTGCCAGCAGCTTAGGTTTAGGGGGATTCTACGAGCAGTACTTC.

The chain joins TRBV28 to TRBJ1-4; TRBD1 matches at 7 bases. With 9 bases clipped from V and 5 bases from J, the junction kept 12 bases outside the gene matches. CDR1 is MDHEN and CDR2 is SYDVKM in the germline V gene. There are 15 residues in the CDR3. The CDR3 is CASTPGGTGNEKLFF. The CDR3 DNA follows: TGTGCCAGTACCCCAGGGGGGACGGGCAATGAAAAACTGTTTTTT.

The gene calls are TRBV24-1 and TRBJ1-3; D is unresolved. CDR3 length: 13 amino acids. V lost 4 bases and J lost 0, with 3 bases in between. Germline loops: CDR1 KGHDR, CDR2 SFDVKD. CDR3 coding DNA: TGTGCCACCAGTGAGGTCTCTGGAAACACCATATATTTT. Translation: CATSEVSGNTIYF.

The CDR3, as DNA: TGTGCCAGCAGCTTAGTCGGGACAGGTGGTAATTCACCCCTCCACTTT. Protein: CASSLVGTGGNSPLHF. V gene TRBV7-9 combines with J gene TRBJ1-6, with 8 nucleotides matching TRBD1. This CDR3 spans 16 amino acids. The trim removed 1 base at V and 6 bases at J, leaving 5 bases unmatched. Germline loops: CDR1 SEHNR, CDR2 FQNEAQ (reference sequence).

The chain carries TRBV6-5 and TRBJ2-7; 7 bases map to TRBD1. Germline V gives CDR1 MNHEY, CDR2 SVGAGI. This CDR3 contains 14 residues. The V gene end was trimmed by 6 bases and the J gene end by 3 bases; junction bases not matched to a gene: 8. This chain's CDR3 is CASRTPGQNYEQYF. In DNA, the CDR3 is TGTGCCAGCAGGACGCCGGGACAGAACTACGAGCAGTACTTC.

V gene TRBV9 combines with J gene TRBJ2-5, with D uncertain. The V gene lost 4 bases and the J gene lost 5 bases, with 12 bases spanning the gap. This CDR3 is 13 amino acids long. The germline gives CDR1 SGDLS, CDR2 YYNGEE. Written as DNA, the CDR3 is TGTGCCAGCAGCCCGACGATAGGGGAGACCCAGTACTTC. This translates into CASSPTIGETQYF.

The CDR3 spells CASSTDRGTDQPQHF. The CDR3 DNA sequence: TGTGCCAGCAGCACGGACAGGGGAACTGATCAGCCCCAGCATTTT. The chain carries TRBV7-9 and TRBJ1-5; 9 positions match TRBD1. V lost 5 bases and J lost 5; bases outside the gene matches: 7. This CDR3 has 15 amino acids. CDR1 and CDR2 (germline): SEHNR, FQNEAQ (reference sequence). Drawing the rest from reference TRBV7-9 and TRBJ1-5, the complete variable domain is DTGVSQNPRHKITKRGQNVTFRCDPISEHNRLYWYRQTLGQGPEFLTYFQNEAQLEKSRLLSDRFSAERPKGSFSTLEIQRTEQGDSAMYLCASSTDRGTDQPQHFGDGTRLSIL.

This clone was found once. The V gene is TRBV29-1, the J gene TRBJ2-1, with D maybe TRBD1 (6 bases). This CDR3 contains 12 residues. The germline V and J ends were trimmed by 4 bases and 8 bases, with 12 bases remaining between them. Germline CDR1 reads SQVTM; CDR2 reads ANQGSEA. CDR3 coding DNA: TGCAGCGTTGTGAGGGGGATCCATGAGCAGTTCTTC. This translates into CSVVRGIHEQFF.

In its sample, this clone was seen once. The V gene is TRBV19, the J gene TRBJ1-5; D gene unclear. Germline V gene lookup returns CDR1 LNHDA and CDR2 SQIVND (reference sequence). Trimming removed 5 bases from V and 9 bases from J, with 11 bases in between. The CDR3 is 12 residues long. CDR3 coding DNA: TGTGCCAGTAGTCCCCGGGAGTCGCCCCAGCATTTT. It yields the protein CASSPRESPQHF.

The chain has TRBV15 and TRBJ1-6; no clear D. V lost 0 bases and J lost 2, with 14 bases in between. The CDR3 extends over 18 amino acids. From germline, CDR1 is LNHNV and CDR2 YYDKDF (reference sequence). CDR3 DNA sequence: TGTGCCACCAGCAGAGATAGTCGGTTGTTCACCTATAATTCACCCCTCCACTTT. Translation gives CATSRDSRLFTYNSPLHF.

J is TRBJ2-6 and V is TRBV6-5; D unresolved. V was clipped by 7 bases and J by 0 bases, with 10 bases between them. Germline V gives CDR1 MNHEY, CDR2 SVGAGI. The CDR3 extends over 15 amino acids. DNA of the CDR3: TGTGCCAGCACCGTTACCCACTCTGGGGCCAACGTCCTGACTTTC. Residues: CASTVTHSGANVLTF.

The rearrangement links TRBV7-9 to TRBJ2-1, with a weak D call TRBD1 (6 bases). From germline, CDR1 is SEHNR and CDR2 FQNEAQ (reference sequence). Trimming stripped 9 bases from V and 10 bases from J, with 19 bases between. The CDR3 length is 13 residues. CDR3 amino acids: CASRSRKGTEQFF. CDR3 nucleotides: TGTGCCAGTCGGAGCAGGAAAGGGACAGAGCAGTTCTTC.

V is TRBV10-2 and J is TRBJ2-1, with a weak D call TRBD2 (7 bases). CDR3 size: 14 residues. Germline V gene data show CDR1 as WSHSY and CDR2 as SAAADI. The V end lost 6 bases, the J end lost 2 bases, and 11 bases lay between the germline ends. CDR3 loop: CASRRGGTYNEQFF. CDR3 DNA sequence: TGCGCCAGCAGGAGGGGGGGGACCTACAATGAGCAGTTCTTC.

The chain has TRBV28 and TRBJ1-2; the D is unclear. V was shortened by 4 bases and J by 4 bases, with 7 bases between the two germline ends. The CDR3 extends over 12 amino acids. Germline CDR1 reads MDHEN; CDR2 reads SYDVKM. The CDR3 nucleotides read TGTGCCAGCAGTTGGTTGCGCTATGGCTACACCTTC. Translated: CASSWLRYGYTF.

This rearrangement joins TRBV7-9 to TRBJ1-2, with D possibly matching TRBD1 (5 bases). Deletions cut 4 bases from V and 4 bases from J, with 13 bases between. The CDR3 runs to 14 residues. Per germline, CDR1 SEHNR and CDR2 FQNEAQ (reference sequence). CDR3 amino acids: CASSSTEGTYGYTF. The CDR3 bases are TGTGCCAGCAGCTCAACAGAGGGGACCTATGGCTACACCTTC. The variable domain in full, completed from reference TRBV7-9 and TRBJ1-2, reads DTGVSQNPRHKITKRGQNVTFRCDPISEHNRLYWYRQTLGQGPEFLTYFQNEAQLEKSRLLSDRFSAERPKGSFSTLEIQRTEQGDSAMYLCASSSTEGTYGYTFGSGTRLTVV.

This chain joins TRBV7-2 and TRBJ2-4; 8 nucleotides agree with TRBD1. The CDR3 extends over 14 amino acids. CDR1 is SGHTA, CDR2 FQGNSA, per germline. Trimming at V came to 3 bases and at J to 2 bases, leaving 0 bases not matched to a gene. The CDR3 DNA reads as TGTGCCAGCAGCTTCAGGGGGCCCAAAAACATTCAGTACTTC. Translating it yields CASSFRGPKNIQYF.

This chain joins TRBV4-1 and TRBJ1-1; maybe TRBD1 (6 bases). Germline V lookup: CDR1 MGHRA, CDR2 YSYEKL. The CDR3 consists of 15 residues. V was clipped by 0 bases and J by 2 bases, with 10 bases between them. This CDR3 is CASSQEGAVNTEAFF. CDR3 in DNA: TGCGCCAGCAGCCAAGAGGGGGCTGTAAACACTGAAGCTTTCTTT.

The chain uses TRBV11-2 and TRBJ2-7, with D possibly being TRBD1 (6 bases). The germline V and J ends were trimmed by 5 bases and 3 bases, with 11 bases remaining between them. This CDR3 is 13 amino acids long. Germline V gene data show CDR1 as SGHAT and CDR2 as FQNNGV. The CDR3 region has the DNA TGTGCCAGCAGCCGCCGACAGGTCTACGAGCAGTACTTC. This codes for CASSRRQVYEQYF.

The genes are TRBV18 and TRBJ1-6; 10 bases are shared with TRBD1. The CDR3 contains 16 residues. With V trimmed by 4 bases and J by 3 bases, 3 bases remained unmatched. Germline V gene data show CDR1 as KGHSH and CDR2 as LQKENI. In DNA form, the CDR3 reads TGTGCCAGCTCACGACAGGGGGCAGGCTATAATTCACCCCTCCACTTT. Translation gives CASSRQGAGYNSPLHF.

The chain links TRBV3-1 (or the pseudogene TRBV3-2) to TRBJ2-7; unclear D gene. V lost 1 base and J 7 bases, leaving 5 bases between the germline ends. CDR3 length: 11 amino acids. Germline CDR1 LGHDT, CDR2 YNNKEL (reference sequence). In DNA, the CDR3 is TGTGCCAGCAGCCAAGTACGGGAGCAGTACTTC. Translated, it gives CASSQVREQYF.

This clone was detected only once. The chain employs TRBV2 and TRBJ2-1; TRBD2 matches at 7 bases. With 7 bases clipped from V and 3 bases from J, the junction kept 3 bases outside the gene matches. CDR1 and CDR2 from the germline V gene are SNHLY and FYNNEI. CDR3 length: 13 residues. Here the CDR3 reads CASKLAGYNEQFF. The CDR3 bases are TGTGCCAGCAAATTAGCGGGCTACAATGAGCAGTTCTTC.

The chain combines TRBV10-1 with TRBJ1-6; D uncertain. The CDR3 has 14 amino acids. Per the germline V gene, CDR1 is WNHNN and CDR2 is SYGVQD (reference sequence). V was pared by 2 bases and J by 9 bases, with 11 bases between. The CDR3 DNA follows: TGCGCCAGCAGTGAGAGGGTCCAGCCTTCACCCCTCCACTTT. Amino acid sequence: CASSERVQPSPLHF.

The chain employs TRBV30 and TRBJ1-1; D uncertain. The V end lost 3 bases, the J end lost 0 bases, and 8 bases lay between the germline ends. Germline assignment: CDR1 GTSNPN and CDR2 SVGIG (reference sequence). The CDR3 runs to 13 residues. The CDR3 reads CAWSLGMNTEAFF. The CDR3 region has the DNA TGTGCCTGGAGCCTTGGGATGAACACTGAAGCTTTCTTT.

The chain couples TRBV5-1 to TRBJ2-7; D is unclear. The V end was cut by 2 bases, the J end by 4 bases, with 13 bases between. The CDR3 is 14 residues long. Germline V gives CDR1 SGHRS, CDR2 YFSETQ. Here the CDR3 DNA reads TGCGCCAGCAGCTTTTCGGGCCCCCGTTACGAGCAGTACTTC. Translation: CASSFSGPRYEQYF.

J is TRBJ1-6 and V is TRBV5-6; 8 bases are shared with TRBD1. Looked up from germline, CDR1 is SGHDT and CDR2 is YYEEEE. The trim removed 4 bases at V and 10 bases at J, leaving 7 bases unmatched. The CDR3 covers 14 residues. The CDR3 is CASSPDRVGSPLHF. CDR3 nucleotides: TGTGCCAGCAGCCCGGACAGGGTGGGATCACCCCTCCACTTT.

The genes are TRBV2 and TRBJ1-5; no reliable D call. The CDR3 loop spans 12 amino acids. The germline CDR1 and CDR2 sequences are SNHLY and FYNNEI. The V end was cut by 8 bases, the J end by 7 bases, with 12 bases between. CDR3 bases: TGTGCCAGCTCATCGGATGACCAGCCCCAGCATTTT. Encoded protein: CASSSDDQPQHF.